This T cell receptor beta chain originates from a study of shared clonotypes between healthy human individuals. About the study: Serving as donors were two women and a few men, whose ages spanned 18 to 49. Each donor's CD4 naive and CD4 memory cells filled three plates apiece, CD8 naive two, and CD8 memory one.

Produced via immunoSEQ multiplex PCR; TCRdb's table is partial and in-frame only. The repertoire holds about 600,000 clones, with around 97% as singletons. Concerning this clone itself: Its antigen is unknown. At the DNA level, this CDR3 is encoded by other sequences in the same sample as well.

Findings and limits, study-wide: Generation probability values for non-shared clonotypes were lower than those for clonotypes shared by all four donors. Rarefaction showed that sequencing of sorted subsets was incomplete (despite large depth).

The CDR3 length is 15 residues. Trimming at V came to 0 bases and at J to 2 bases, leaving 3 bases not matched to a gene. Germline V CDR1 and CDR2: SGHRS, YFSETQ. The sequencing input was naive CD4+ T cells sorted from blood. Stated subset: CD45RA+ positively selected. The sequence derives from a woman in her twenties or thirties in good health. V gene TRBV5-1 combines with J gene TRBJ2-7; 9 bases match TRBD2. As DNA, the CDR3 is TGCGCCAGCAGCTTGGGGGTAGCGGGGGCCTACGAGCAGTACTTC. Amino acid sequence: CASSLGVAGAYEQYF.